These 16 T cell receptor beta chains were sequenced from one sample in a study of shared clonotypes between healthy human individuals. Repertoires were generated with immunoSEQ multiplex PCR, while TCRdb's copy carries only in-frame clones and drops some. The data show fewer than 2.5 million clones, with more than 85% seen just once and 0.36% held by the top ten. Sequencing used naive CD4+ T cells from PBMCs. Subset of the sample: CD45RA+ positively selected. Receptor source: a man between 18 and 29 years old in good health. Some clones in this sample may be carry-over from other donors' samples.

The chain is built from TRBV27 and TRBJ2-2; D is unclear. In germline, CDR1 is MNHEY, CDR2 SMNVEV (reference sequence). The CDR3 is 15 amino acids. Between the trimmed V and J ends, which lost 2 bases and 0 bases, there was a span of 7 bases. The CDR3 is CASSLRNANTGELFF. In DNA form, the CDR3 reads TGTGCCAGCAGTTTAAGAAACGCGAACACCGGGGAGCTGTTTTTT.

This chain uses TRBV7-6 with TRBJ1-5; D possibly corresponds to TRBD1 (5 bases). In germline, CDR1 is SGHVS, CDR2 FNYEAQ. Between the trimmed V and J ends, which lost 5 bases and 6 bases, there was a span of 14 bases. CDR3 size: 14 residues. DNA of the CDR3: TGTGCCAGCAGCCCGGGGCAGGGAGTTCAGCCCCAGCATTTT. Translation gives CASSPGQGVQPQHF.

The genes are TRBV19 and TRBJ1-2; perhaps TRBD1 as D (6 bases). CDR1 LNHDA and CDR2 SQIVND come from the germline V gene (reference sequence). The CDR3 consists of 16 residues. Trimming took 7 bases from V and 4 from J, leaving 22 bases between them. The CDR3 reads CASTIAAMAGVYGYTF. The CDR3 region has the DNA TGTGCCAGTACCATCGCGGCCATGGCAGGGGTCTATGGCTACACCTTC.

The CDR3 region is CASGRGGEIGKLFF. CDR3 bases: TGTGCCAGCGGCCGGGGGGGCGAGATTGGAAAACTGTTTTTT. The genes are TRBV28 and TRBJ1-4; weak D call: TRBD1 (6 bases). Germline V gives CDR1 MDHEN, CDR2 SYDVKM. The V end was cut by 8 bases, the J end by 10 bases, with 20 bases between. CDR3 length equals 14 residues.

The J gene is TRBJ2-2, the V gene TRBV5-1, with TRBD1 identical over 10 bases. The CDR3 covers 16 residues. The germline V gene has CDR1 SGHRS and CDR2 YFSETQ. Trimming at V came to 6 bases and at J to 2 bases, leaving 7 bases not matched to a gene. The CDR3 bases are TGCGCCAGCACACGACAGGGGGCGGGAAACACCGGGGAGCTGTTTTTT. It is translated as CASTRQGAGNTGELFF.

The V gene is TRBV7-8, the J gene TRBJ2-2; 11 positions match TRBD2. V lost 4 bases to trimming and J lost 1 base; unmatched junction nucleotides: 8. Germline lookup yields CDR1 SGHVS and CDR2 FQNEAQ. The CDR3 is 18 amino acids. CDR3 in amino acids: CASSSRTSGRKNTGELFF. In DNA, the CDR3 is TGTGCCAGCAGCTCACGGACTAGCGGGCGAAAGAACACCGGGGAGCTGTTTTTT. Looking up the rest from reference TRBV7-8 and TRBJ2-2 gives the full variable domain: GAGVSQSPRYKVAKRGQDVALRCDPISGHVSLFWYQQALGQGPEFLTYFQNEAQLDKSGLPSDRFFAERPEGSVSTLKIQRTQQEDSAVYLCASSSRTSGRKNTGELFFGEGSRLTVL.

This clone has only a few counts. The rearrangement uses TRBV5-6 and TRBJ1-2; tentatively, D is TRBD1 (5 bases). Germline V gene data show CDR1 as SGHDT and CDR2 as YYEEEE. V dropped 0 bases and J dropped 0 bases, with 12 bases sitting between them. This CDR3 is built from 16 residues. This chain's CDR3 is CASSLDLRGANYGYTF. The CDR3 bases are TGTGCCAGCAGCTTGGATTTGAGGGGAGCTAACTATGGCTACACCTTC.

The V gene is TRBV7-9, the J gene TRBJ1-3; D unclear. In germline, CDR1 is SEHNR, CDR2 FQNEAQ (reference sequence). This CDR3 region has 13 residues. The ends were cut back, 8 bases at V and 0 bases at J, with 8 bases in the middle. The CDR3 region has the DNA TGTGCCAGCCGTGTGTCCTCTGGAAACACCATATATTTT. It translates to CASRVSSGNTIYF.

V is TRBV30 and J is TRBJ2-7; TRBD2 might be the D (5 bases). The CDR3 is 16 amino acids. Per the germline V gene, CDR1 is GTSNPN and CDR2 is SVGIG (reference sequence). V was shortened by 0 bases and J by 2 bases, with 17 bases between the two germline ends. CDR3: CAWSVPRGRFTYEQYF. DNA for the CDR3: TGTGCCTGGAGTGTACCGCGCGGGCGGTTTACCTACGAGCAGTACTTC.

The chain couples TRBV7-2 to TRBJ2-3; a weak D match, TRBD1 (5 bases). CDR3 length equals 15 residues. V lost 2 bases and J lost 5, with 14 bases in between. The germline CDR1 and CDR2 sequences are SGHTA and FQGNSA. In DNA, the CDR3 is TGTGCCAGCAGCTTACTGGGGCAGTCTATAGATACGCAGTATTTT. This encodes CASSLLGQSIDTQYF.

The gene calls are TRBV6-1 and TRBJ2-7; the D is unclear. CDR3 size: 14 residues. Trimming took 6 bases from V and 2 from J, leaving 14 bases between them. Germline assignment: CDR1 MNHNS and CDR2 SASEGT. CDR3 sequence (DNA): TGTGCCAGCAGCTCGGCAGGTTCTACCTACGAGCAGTACTTC. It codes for CASSSAGSTYEQYF.

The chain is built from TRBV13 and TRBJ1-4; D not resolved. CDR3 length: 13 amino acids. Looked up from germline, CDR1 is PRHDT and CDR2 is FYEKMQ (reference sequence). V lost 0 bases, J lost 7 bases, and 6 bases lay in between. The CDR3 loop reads CASSLGHLEKLFF. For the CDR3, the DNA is TGTGCCAGCAGCTTAGGACACCTTGAAAAACTGTTTTTT.

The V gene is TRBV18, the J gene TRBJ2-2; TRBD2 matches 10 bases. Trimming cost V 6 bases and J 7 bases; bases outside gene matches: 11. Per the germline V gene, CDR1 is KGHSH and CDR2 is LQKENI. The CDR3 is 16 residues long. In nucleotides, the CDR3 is TGTGCCAGCTCTATCGATCTAGCGGGAGTCGTCGGGGAGCTGTTTTTT. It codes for CASSIDLAGVVGELFF. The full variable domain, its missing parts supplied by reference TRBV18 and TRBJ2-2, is NAGVMQNPRHLVRRRGQEARLRCSPMKGHSHVYWYRQLPEEGLKFMVYLQKENIIDESGMPKERFSAEFPKEGPSILRIQQVVRGDSAAYFCASSIDLAGVVGELFFGEGSRLTVL.

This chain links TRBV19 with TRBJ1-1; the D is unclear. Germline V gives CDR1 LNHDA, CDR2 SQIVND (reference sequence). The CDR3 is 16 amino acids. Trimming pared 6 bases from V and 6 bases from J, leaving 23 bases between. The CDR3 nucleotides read TGTGCCAGTAGGACAAAACAGACGGACTACCCCTCTGAAGCTTTCTTT. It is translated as CASRTKQTDYPSEAFF.

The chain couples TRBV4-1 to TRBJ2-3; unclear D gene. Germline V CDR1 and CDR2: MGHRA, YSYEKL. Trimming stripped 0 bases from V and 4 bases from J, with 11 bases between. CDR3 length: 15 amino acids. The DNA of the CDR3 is TGCGCCAGCAGCCAAGATGTAAACAACGCAGATACGCAGTATTTT. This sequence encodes CASSQDVNNADTQYF.

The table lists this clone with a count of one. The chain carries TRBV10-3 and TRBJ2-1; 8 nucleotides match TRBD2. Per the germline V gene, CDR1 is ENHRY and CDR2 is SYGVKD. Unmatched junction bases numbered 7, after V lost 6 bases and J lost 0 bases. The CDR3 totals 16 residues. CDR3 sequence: CAISQIAGSSYNEQFF. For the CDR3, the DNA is TGTGCCATCAGCCAAATAGCGGGGAGCTCCTACAATGAGCAGTTCTTC.